The TCR beta chain under discussion was sequenced for a study of T cell repertoires in cytomegalovirus infection. Comments on this clonotype: Its matching antigen is unknown.

Whole-study findings and limits: Cumulated frequencies of public TCR beta families served to identify carriers of CMV plus the relevant HLA.

Germline CDR1 is ENHRY and CDR2 is SYGVKD. V gave up 3 bases and J gave up 2 bases, with 11 bases separating them. There are 14 residues in the CDR3. TCRdb reprocessed the reads via MiXCR and lists one record per CDR3 protein. The sample includes roughly 760,000 distinct CDR3 sequences, less than 40% of them seen just once. Material for sequencing was PBMCs. The rearrangement uses TRBV10-3 and TRBJ2-7, with D perhaps matching TRBD1 (6 bases). The sequence came from a human donor in good health (CMV status not recorded). Some clones in this sample may be carry-over from other donors' samples. CDR3 DNA sequence: TGTGCCATCAGTGACATTACAGGGCCCTACGAGCAGTACTTC. Its protein is CAISDITGPYEQYF.